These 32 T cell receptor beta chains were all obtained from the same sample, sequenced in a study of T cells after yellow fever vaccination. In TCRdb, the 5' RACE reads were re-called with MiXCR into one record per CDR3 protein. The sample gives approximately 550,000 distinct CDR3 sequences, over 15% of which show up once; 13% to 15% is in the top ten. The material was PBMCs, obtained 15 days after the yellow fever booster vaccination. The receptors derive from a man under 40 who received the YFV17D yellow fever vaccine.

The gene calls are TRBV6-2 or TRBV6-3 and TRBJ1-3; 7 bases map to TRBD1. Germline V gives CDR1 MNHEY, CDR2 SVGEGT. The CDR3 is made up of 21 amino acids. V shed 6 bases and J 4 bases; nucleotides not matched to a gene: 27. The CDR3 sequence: CASSRTPTGPQSAGAGNTIYF. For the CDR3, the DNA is TGTGCCAGCAGCCGTACCCCGACAGGGCCCCAATCTGCCGGTGCGGGAAACACCATATATTTT.

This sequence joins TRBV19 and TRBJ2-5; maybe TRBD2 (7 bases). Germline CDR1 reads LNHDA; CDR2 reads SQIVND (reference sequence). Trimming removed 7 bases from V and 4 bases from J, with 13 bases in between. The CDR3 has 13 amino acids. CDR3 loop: CASNRGGSETQYF. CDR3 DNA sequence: TGTGCCAGTAATCGCGGGGGCTCAGAGACCCAGTACTTC.

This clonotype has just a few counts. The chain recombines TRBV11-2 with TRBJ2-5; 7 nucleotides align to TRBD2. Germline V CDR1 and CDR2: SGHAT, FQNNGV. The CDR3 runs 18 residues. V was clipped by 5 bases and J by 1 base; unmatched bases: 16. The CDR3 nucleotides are TGTGCCAGCAGCCGCGATGAGACTAGCCCTATGTTCCAAGAGACCCAGTACTTC. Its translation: CASSRDETSPMFQETQYF. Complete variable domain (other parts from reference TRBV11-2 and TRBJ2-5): EAGVAQSPRYKIIEKRQSVAFWCNPISGHATLYWYQQILGQGPKLLIQFQNNGVVDDSQLPKDRFSAERLKGVDSTLKIQPAKLEDSAVYLCASSRDETSPMFQETQYFGPGTRLLVL.

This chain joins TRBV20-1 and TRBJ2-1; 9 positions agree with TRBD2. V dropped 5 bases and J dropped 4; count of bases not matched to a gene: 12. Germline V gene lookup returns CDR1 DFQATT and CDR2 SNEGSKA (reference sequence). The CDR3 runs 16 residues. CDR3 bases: TGCAGTGCTGGGGTTAGCGGGAGTGCGTGGTACAATGAGCAGTTCTTC. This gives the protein CSAGVSGSAWYNEQFF.

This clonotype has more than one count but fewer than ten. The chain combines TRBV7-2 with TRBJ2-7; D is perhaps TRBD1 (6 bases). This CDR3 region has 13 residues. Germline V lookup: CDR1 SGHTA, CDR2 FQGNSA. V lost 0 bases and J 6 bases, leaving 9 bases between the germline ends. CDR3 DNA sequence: TGTGCCAGCAGCTTAGCGGGGGCAGCCGAGCAGTACTTC. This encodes CASSLAGAAEQYF.

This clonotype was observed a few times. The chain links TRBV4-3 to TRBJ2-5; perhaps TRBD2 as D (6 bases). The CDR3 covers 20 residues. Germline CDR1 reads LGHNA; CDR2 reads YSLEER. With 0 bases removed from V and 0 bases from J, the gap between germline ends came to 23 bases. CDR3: CASSQEVSWSSGAHQETQYF. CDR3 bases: TGCGCCAGCAGCCAAGAAGTCTCGTGGAGTAGCGGAGCACACCAAGAGACCCAGTACTTC.

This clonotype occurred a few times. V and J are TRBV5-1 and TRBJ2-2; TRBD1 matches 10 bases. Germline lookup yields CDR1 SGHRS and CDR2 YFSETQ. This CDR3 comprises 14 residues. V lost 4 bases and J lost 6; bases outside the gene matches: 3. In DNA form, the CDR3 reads TGCGCCAGCAGCAATGGACAGGGGGCCGGGGAGCTGTTTTTT. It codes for CASSNGQGAGELFF.

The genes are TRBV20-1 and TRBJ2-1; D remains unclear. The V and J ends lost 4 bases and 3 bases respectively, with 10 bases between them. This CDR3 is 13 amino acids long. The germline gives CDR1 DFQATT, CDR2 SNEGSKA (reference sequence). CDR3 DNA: TGCAGTGCTATGGGTATGGTCTACAATGAGCAGTTCTTC. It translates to CSAMGMVYNEQFF.

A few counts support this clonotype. The CDR3 reads CSARDRTYNEQYF. As DNA, the CDR3 is TGCAGTGCTAGAGACCGGACTTATAACGAGCAGTACTTC. The chain carries TRBV20-1 and TRBJ2-7, with D possibly TRBD2 on 5 matching bases. This CDR3 is built from 13 residues. Trimming pared 0 bases from V and 5 bases from J, leaving 11 bases between. The germline CDR1 and CDR2 sequences are DFQATT and SNEGSKA (reference sequence).

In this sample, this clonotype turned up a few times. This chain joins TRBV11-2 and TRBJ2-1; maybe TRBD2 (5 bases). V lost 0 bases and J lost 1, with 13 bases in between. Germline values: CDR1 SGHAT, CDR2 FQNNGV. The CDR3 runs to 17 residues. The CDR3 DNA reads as TGTGCCAGCAGCTTAGACACACTAGTGTCATCCTACAATGAGCAGTTCTTC. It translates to CASSLDTLVSSYNEQFF.

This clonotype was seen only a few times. In nucleotides, the CDR3 is TGTGCCAGCAGTTACGGACAGGGGGGCCACGAGCAGTACTTC. It is translated as CASSYGQGGHEQYF. The V gene is TRBV6-5, the J gene TRBJ2-7; 10 nucleotides agree with TRBD1. Germline loops: CDR1 MNHEY, CDR2 SVGAGI. This CDR3 contains 14 residues. Trimming removed 2 bases from V and 5 bases from J; junction bases left unmatched: 3.

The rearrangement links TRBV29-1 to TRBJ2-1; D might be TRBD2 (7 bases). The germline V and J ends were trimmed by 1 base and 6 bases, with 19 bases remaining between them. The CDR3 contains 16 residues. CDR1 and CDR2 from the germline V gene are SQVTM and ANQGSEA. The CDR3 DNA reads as TGCAGCGTTGAAGGGGGGGGCGGGAGAGTGTTCAATGAGCAGTTCTTC. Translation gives CSVEGGGGRVFNEQFF.

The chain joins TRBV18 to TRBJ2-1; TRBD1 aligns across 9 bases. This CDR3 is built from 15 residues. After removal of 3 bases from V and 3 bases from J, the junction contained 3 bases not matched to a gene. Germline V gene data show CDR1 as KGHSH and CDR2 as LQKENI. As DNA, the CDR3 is TGTGCCAGCTCACCGGGGACAGGGAACTACAATGAGCAGTTCTTC. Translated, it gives CASSPGTGNYNEQFF.

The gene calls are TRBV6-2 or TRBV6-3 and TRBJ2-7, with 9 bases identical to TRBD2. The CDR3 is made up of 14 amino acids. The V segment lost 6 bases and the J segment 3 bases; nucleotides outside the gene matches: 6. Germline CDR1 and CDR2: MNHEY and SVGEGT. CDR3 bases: TGTGCCAGCAGCCCAGCGGGAGGTTTCTACGAGCAGTACTTC. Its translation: CASSPAGGFYEQYF.

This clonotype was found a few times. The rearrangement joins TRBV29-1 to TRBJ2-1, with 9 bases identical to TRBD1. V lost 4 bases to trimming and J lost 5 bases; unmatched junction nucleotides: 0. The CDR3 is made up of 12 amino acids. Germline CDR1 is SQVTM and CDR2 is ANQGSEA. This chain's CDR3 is CSVGTGDNEQFF. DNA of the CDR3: TGCAGCGTTGGGACAGGGGACAATGAGCAGTTCTTC.

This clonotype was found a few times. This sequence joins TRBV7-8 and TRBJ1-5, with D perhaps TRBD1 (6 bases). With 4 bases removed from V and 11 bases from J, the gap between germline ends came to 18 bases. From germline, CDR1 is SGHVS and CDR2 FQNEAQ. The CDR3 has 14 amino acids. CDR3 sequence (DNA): TGTGCCAGCAGCTCCGGGACAACGGAGATAGCCCAGCATTTT. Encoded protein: CASSSGTTEIAQHF. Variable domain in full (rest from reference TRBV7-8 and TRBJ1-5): GAGVSQSPRYKVAKRGQDVALRCDPISGHVSLFWYQQALGQGPEFLTYFQNEAQLDKSGLPSDRFFAERPEGSVSTLKIQRTQQEDSAVYLCASSSGTTEIAQHFGDGTRLSIL.

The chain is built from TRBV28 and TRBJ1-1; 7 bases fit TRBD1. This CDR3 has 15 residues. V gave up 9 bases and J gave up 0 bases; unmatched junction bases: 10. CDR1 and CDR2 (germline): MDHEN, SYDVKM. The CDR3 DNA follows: TGTGCCAGTTACAATCCTAGGGGGCTGAACACTGAAGCTTTCTTT. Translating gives CASYNPRGLNTEAFF.

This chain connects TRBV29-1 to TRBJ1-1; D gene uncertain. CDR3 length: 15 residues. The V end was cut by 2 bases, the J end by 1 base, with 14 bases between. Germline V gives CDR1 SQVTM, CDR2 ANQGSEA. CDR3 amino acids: CSVEKFGTSNTEAFF. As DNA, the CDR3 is TGCAGCGTTGAAAAGTTCGGTACGTCGAACACTGAAGCTTTCTTT.

CDR3 nucleotide sequence: TGCAGTGCCGAGCACGGGACAGATCAAGAGACCCAGTACTTC. The encoded protein is CSAEHGTDQETQYF. The rearrangement uses TRBV20-1 and TRBJ2-5; 7 bases fit TRBD1. The V and J ends lost 6 bases and 2 bases, in that order; junction bases with no gene match: 9. This CDR3 has 14 residues. CDR1 DFQATT and CDR2 SNEGSKA come from the germline V gene (reference sequence).

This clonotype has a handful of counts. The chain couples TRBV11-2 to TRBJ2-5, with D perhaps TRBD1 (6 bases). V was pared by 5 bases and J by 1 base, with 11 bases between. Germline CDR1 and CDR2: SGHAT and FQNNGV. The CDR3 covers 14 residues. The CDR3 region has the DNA TGTGCCAGCAGCCTCACAGGGACCCAAGAGACCCAGTACTTC. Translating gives CASSLTGTQETQYF.

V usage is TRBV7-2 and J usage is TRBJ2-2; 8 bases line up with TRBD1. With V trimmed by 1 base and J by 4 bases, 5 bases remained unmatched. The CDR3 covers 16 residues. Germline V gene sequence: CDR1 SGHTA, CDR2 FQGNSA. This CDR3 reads CASSLVVRGPTGELFF. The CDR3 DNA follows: TGTGCCAGCAGCTTAGTTGTCAGGGGGCCCACCGGGGAGCTGTTTTTT.

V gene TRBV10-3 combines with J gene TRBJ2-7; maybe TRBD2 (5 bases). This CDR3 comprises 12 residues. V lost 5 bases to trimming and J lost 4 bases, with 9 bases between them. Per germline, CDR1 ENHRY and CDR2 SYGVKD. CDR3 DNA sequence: TGTGCCATCAGTCGTGAGGGTTACGAGCAGTACTTC. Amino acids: CAISREGYEQYF.

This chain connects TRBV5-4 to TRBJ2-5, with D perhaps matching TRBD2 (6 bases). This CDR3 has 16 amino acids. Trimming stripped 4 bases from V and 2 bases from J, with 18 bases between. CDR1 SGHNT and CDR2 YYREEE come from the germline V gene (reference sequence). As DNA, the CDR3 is TGTGCCAGCAGCCTGGGATTGGTAGCGGCTCAAGAGACCCAGTACTTC. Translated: CASSLGLVAAQETQYF.

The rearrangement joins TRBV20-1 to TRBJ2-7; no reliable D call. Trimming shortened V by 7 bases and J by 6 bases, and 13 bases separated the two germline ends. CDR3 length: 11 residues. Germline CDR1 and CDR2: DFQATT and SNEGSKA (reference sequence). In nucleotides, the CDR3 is TGCAGTGGACACGTTGGGCGCGAGCAGTACTTC. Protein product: CSGHVGREQYF.

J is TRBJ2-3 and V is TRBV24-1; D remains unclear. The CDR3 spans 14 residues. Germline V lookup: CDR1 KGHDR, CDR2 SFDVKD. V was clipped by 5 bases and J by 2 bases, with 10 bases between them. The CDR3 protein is CATSVSVSTDTQYF. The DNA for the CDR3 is TGTGCCACCAGTGTCTCGGTATCCACAGATACGCAGTATTTT.

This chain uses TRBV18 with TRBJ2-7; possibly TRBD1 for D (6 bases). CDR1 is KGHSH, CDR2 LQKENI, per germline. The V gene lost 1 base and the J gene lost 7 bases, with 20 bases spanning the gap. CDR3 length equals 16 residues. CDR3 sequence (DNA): TGTGCCAGCTCACCACTCTCCGCCCAGGGGTCGAGGGAGCAGTACTTC. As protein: CASSPLSAQGSREQYF.

The CDR3 spells CASSLALGGRETQYF. CDR3 DNA: TGTGCCAGCAGCTTAGCGCTTGGAGGGCGAGAGACCCAGTACTTC. The chain couples TRBV7-9 to TRBJ2-5; D might be TRBD2 (6 bases). The CDR3 extends over 15 amino acids. Trimming pared 0 bases from V and 4 bases from J, leaving 12 bases between. Germline V gene sequence: CDR1 SEHNR, CDR2 FQNEAQ (reference sequence).

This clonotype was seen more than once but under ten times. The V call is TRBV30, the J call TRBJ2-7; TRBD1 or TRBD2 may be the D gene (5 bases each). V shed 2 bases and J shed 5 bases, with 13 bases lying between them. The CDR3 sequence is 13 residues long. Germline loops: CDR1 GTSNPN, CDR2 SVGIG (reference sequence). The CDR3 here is CAWSKRGRDEQYF. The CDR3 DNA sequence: TGTGCCTGGAGTAAGAGGGGACGGGACGAGCAGTACTTC. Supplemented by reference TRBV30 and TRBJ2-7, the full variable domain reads SQTIHQWPATLVQPVGSPLSLECTVEGTSNPNLYWYRQAAGRGLQLLFYSVGIGQISSEVPQNLSASRPQDRQFILSSKKLLLSDSGFYLCAWSKRGRDEQYFGPGTRLTVT.

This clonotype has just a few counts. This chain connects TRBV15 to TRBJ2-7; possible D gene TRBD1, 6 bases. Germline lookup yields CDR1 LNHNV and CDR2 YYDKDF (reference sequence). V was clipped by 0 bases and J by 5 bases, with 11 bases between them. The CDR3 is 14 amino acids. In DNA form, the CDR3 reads TGTGCCACCAGCAGAGACAGGGGTAGCAACGAGCAGTACTTC. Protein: CATSRDRGSNEQYF.

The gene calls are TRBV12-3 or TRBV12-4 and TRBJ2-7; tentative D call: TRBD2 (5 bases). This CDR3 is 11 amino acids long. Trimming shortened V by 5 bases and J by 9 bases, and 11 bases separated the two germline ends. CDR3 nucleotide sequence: TGTGCCAGCAGTCCCGGGGATCGGCAGTACTTC. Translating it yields CASSPGDRQYF.

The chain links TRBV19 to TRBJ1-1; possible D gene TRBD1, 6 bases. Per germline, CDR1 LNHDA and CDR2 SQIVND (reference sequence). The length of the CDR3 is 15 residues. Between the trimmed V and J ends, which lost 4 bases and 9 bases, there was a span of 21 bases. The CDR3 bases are TGTGCCAGTAGTACCCCGACCAGCAGGGGAGGGAAAGCTTTCTTT. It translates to CASSTPTSRGGKAFF.

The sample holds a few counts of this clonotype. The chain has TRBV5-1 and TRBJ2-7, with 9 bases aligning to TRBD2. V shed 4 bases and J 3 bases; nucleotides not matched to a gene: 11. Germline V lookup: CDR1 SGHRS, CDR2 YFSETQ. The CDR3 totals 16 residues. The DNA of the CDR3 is TGCGCCAGCAGCCAGACGGGGGGTAGCGGGAGCTACGAGCAGTACTTC. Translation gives CASSQTGGSGSYEQYF. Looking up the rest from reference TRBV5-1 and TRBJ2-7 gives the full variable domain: KAGVTQTPRYLIKTRGQQVTLSCSPISGHRSVSWYQQTPGQGLQFLFEYFSETQRNKGNFPGRFSGRQFSNSRSEMNVSTLELGDSALYLCASSQTGGSGSYEQYFGPGTRLTVT.